The text below deals with one T cell receptor beta chain. The antigen is unknown. This specimen comes from a study of T cell responses to AZD1222 COVID-19 vaccine. Study-wide results and caveats: Only 6 or 7 individuals given AZD1222 were seropositive at baseline. Clonal diversity was possibly underestimated, and the donors were mostly white British, with more females. There were repertoire samples only from the period after the peak T cell response. The reported proportion of spike-specific TCRs targeting unmutated variant regions was nearly half.

Sequenced by immunoSEQ multiplex PCR; TCRdb stores in-frame clones only, minus some. The table lists around 110,000 clones, about 86% of them singletons. The V end lost 1 base, the J end lost 4 bases, and 13 bases lay between the germline ends. There are 15 residues in the CDR3. CDR1 is LGHNA and CDR2 is YSLEER in the germline V gene. The clonotype comes from an adult in good health. The J gene is TRBJ2-5, the V gene TRBV4-3, with D perhaps TRBD1 (5 bases). The sample here was peripheral blood, taken on day 0 of AZD1222 vaccination. CDR3 DNA: TGCGCCAGCAGCCAAGGCCTAGGGGTCGGAGAGACCCAGTACTTC. Translated: CASSQGLGVGETQYF.